Following are 23 T cell receptor beta chains from one sample sequenced in a study of cytomegalovirus exposure and HLA in healthy donors. Primers: 60 Vbeta forward and 13 Jbeta reverse. Sequencing was performed with immunoSEQ multiplex PCR; in TCRdb, only in-frame clones are kept and a portion is missing. The profile shows approximately 130,000 clones, approximately 80% of them singletons. Input material: PBMCs. All receptors derive from a man aged 18 to 35 in good health and CMV-seropositive.

This clone has a single count. The chain is built from TRBV7-2 and TRBJ2-5, with D perhaps TRBD1 (5 bases). Germline V gene data show CDR1 as SGHTA and CDR2 as FQGNSA. Trimming left V 1 base short and J 1 base short, with 10 bases between. The CDR3 sequence is 15 residues long. The DNA of the CDR3 is TGTGCCAGCAGCTTAGGGGTCACAGGCCAAGAGACCCAGTACTTC. This gives the protein CASSLGVTGQETQYF. The whole variable domain, filled in from reference TRBV7-2 and TRBJ2-5, reads GAGVSQSPSNKVTEKGKDVELRCDPISGHTALYWYRQSLGQGLEFLIYFQGNSAPDKSGLPSDRFSAERTGGSVSTLTIQRTQQEDSAVYLCASSLGVTGQETQYFGPGTRLLVL.

The chain carries TRBV18 and TRBJ2-7; no reliable D call. V dropped 0 bases and J dropped 3 bases, with 15 bases sitting between them. CDR1 is KGHSH, CDR2 LQKENI, per germline. This CDR3 has 16 residues. The CDR3 DNA is TGTGCCAGCTCACCACCAATCTCCCTCCTAGGCTACGAGCAGTACTTC. Translation: CASSPPISLLGYEQYF.

The chain uses TRBV28 and TRBJ2-7, with D perhaps matching TRBD1 (5 bases). The germline CDR1 and CDR2 sequences are MDHEN and SYDVKM. The CDR3 length is 13 residues. Trimming took 3 bases from V and 1 from J, leaving 7 bases between them. This chain's CDR3 is CASSLTVSYEQYF. CDR3 nucleotide sequence: TGTGCCAGCAGTTTGACAGTTTCCTACGAGCAGTACTTC.

V is TRBV5-1 and J is TRBJ1-1; no clear D. V lost 3 bases and J lost 3, with 9 bases in between. The CDR3 has 13 amino acids. CDR1 and CDR2 from the germline V gene are SGHRS and YFSETQ. The CDR3 DNA sequence: TGCGCCAGCAGCTCAGGTTTTTACACTGAAGCTTTCTTT. Its translation: CASSSGFYTEAFF.

The chain combines TRBV5-1 with TRBJ1-5; weak D call: TRBD1 (5 bases). The length of the CDR3 is 15 residues. The germline V gene encodes CDR1 SGHRS and CDR2 YFSETQ. V shed 0 bases and J shed 2 bases, with 9 bases lying between them. The CDR3 DNA reads as TGCGCCAGCAGCTTGGGAGGGGAGGGCAATCAGCCCCAGCATTTT. Amino acid sequence: CASSLGGEGNQPQHF.

The V call is TRBV19, the J call TRBJ1-1; D is ambiguous. V lost 3 bases, J lost 5 bases, and 13 bases lay in between. CDR3 length: 14 amino acids. The germline V gene has CDR1 LNHDA and CDR2 SQIVND (reference sequence). This chain's CDR3 is CASSMVRDMTEAFF. The CDR3 nucleotides read TGTGCCAGTAGTATGGTCCGGGATATGACTGAAGCTTTCTTT.

The gene calls are TRBV6-5 and TRBJ1-1; TRBD1 might be the D (5 bases). CDR1 is MNHEY and CDR2 is SVGAGI in the germline V gene. Between the trimmed V and J ends, which lost 2 bases and 6 bases, there was a span of 13 bases. This CDR3 has 14 amino acids. The CDR3 region has the DNA TGTGCCAGCAGTTACGTAGGGGATTCAGCTGAAGCTTTCTTT. This encodes CASSYVGDSAEAFF.

The chain employs TRBV6-6 and TRBJ1-1; D unclear. The CDR3 spans 13 residues. The V and J ends lost 0 bases and 11 bases respectively, with 13 bases between them. Germline CDR1 and CDR2: MNHNY and SVGAGI (reference sequence). The CDR3 DNA sequence: TGTGCCAGCAGTTACTCGGAGGATGCGGACGCTTTCTTT. Translated, it gives CASSYSEDADAFF.

This chain links TRBV9 with TRBJ2-7, with 10 bases that match TRBD2. Germline V gene sequence: CDR1 SGDLS, CDR2 YYNGEE. Losses at the gene ends were 3 bases for V and 3 bases for J; bases not matched to a gene: 6. This CDR3 has 15 residues. Here the CDR3 DNA reads TGTGCCAGCAGCGCTGAGGCTAGCGGGGGCTACGAGCAGTACTTC. Its protein product is CASSAEASGGYEQYF.

This chain joins TRBV7-3 and TRBJ1-1, with 8 bases aligning to TRBD1. Trimming removed 5 bases from V and 5 bases from J; junction bases left unmatched: 13. The CDR3 spans 16 residues. Germline loops: CDR1 SGHTA, CDR2 FQGTGA. CDR3 sequence reads: CASSLTGTGSGTEAFF. The CDR3 DNA is TGTGCCAGCAGCCTGACCGGGACAGGATCGGGAACTGAAGCTTTCTTT. Filled out from reference TRBV7-3 and TRBJ1-1, the complete variable domain reads GAGVSQTPSNKVTEKGKYVELRCDPISGHTALYWYRQSLGQGPEFLIYFQGTGAADDSGLPNDRFFAVRPEGSVSTLKIQRTERGDSAVYLCASSLTGTGSGTEAFFGQGTRLTVV.

The genes are TRBV11-2 and TRBJ2-1, with a tentative D call TRBD1 (5 bases). The length of the CDR3 is 18 residues. The V and J ends lost 5 bases and 5 bases respectively, with 25 bases between them. Germline V gives CDR1 SGHAT, CDR2 FQNNGV. The CDR3 nucleotides are TGTGCCAGCAGCCCTCGACCTCCGACAGATACTCAAAACAATGAGCAGTTCTTC. As protein: CASSPRPPTDTQNNEQFF.

This chain joins TRBV28 and TRBJ2-4; a weak D match, TRBD2 (6 bases). Germline V gene sequence: CDR1 MDHEN, CDR2 SYDVKM. This CDR3 comprises 12 residues. V dropped 5 bases and J dropped 12 bases, with 14 bases sitting between them. CDR3 coding DNA: TGTGCCAGCAGTGAGGGACTCTTGACTCAGTACTTC. Encoded protein: CASSEGLLTQYF. Using reference TRBV28 and TRBJ2-4 for the parts outside the CDR3, the full variable domain is DVKVTQSSRYLVKRTGEKVFLECVQDMDHENMFWYRQDPGLGLRLIYFSYDVKMKEKGDIPEGYSVSREKKERFSLILESASTNQTSMYLCASSEGLLTQYFGAGTRLSVL.

The V and J genes are TRBV6-5 and TRBJ2-7; D is ambiguous. The CDR3 is made up of 15 amino acids. CDR1 MNHEY and CDR2 SVGAGI come from the germline V gene. V dropped 5 bases and J dropped 1 base, with 15 bases sitting between them. CDR3 nucleotides: TGTGCCAGCAGTCGATCAAGACTGATATCCTACGAGCAGTACTTC. Translated: CASSRSRLISYEQYF.

This clone is a singleton in its sample. The chain joins TRBV2 to TRBJ2-2; 14 nucleotides line up with TRBD2. The germline gives CDR1 SNHLY, CDR2 FYNNEI. The J segment lost 6 bases and the V segment lost 7 bases, leaving 7 bases of the junction unmatched. The CDR3 is made up of 16 amino acids. Written as DNA, the CDR3 is TGTGCCAGCAAGACTAGCGGGGGGGCAATTCCCGGGGAGCTGTTTTTT. This gives the protein CASKTSGGAIPGELFF.

This clone was seen a few times. This rearrangement joins TRBV28 to TRBJ1-5, with 9 positions matching TRBD1. The CDR3 is made up of 15 amino acids. V trimming: 6 bases; J trimming: 2 bases; junction bases outside the gene matches: 5. Germline CDR1 reads MDHEN; CDR2 reads SYDVKM. CDR3 loop: CASSSTGGGNQPQHF. CDR3 sequence (DNA): TGTGCCAGCAGCTCGACAGGGGGTGGCAATCAGCCCCAGCATTTT. Supplemented by reference TRBV28 and TRBJ1-5, the full variable domain reads DVKVTQSSRYLVKRTGEKVFLECVQDMDHENMFWYRQDPGLGLRLIYFSYDVKMKEKGDIPEGYSVSREKKERFSLILESASTNQTSMYLCASSSTGGGNQPQHFGDGTRLSIL.

The V and J genes are TRBV5-1 and TRBJ2-1; 13 nucleotides agree with TRBD2. With 4 bases clipped from V and 0 bases from J, the junction kept 13 bases outside the gene matches. From germline, CDR1 is SGHRS and CDR2 YFSETQ. CDR3 length equals 20 residues. The CDR3 protein is CASSGIPGLAGLSSYNEQFF. Written as DNA, the CDR3 is TGCGCCAGCAGCGGAATCCCGGGACTAGCGGGACTAAGCTCCTACAATGAGCAGTTCTTC.

CDR3 nucleotide sequence: TGTGCCAGTAGTTTAGGGGGCGTTGGGATGAACACTGAAGCTTTCTTT. Translating gives CASSLGGVGMNTEAFF. The rearrangement links TRBV19 to TRBJ1-1; 7 bases match TRBD1. This CDR3 has 16 residues. Germline CDR1 LNHDA, CDR2 SQIVND (reference sequence). V trimming: 5 bases; J trimming: 0 bases; junction bases outside the gene matches: 9.

The chain links TRBV23-1 to TRBJ1-2, with D tentatively TRBD1 (6 bases). TRBV23-1 is classed as an ORF, of uncertain function. The CDR3 has 12 amino acids. V lost 6 bases, J lost 8 bases, and 13 bases lay in between. In DNA form, the CDR3 reads TGCGCCAGCAGGACAGGACGAGGGGGCTACACCTTC. Encoded protein: CASRTGRGGYTF.

The chain uses TRBV30 and TRBJ1-2; maybe TRBD1 (5 bases). V was cut by 2 bases and J by 8 bases, with 21 bases left in between. In germline, CDR1 is GTSNPN, CDR2 SVGIG (reference sequence). The CDR3 spans 15 residues. This CDR3 reads CAWSPDSGGSEGYTF. CDR3 coding DNA: TGTGCCTGGAGTCCTGATTCGGGGGGATCGGAAGGCTACACCTTC.

V gene TRBV5-4 combines with J gene TRBJ1-6, with TRBD1 matching 9 bases. Germline loops: CDR1 SGHNT, CDR2 YYREEE (reference sequence). The CDR3 extends over 15 amino acids. Losses at the gene ends were 3 bases for V and 9 bases for J; bases not matched to a gene: 7. CDR3: CASSSRGQGTSPLHF. DNA for the CDR3: TGTGCCAGCAGCTCGCGGGGACAGGGAACTTCACCCCTCCACTTT.

This rearrangement joins TRBV4-2 to TRBJ2-5; 8 nucleotides align to TRBD1. The end of the DNA is better explained by TRBJ2-7, so the J call may be wrong. This CDR3 spans 15 amino acids. Germline V gene lookup returns CDR1 LGHNA and CDR2 YNFKEQ. CDR3 sequence (DNA): TGTGCCAGCAGCCAATCCGGGACAGGTAGCTACGAGCAGTACTTC. Its translation is CASSQSGTGSYEQYF.

A few counts support this clone. The chain joins TRBV27 to TRBJ2-5, with 14 positions matching TRBD2. Germline trimming cut 3 bases from V and 5 bases from J; bases unmatched to any gene: 5. The CDR3 has 16 residues. Germline-derived CDR1 and CDR2 are MNHEY and SMNVEV (reference sequence). The CDR3 DNA sequence: TGTGCCAGCAGTTTGACTAGCGGGGGGGCACAGGAGACCCAGTACTTC. It specifies CASSLTSGGAQETQYF.

The chain uses TRBV9 and TRBJ2-7; D remains ambiguous. Germline CDR1 reads SGDLS; CDR2 reads YYNGEE. The CDR3 has 11 residues. V was shortened by 8 bases and J by 0 bases, with 6 bases between the two germline ends. The CDR3 DNA follows: TGTGCCAGTGGCAACTCCTACGAGCAGTACTTC. Protein: CASGNSYEQYF.